The next 29 T cell receptor beta chains were all read from a single sample in a study of neurological immune-mediated disorders. One entry per CDR3 protein results from TCRdb running MiXCR on the 5' RACE reads. The repertoire holds around 76,000 distinct CDR3 sequences, with more than 8.5% as singletons. Time point in this sample: longitudinal time-point 1 (baseline). Sequenced input: PBMCs. Receptor source: a man aged 25-45 years in good health.

This clonotype was detected ten times or more. The chain combines TRBV6-6 with TRBJ2-7; TRBD1 aligns across 11 bases. The CDR3 covers 16 residues. CDR1 and CDR2 from the germline V gene are MNHNY and SVGAGI (reference sequence). J lost 2 bases, V lost 2 bases, and 5 bases had no gene match. CDR3 sequence (DNA): TGTGCCAGCAGTTACATAGGGGGACAGGGGGCCTACGAGCAGTACTTC. The encoded protein is CASSYIGGQGAYEQYF.

In its sample, this clonotype was seen many times. The gene calls are TRBV6-2 or TRBV6-3 and TRBJ2-7; no firm D call. Germline CDR1 reads MNHEY; CDR2 reads SVGEGT. The CDR3 is 13 residues long. V was shortened by 0 bases and J by 2 bases, with 5 bases between the two germline ends. This CDR3 is CASSYSRTYEQYF. CDR3 in DNA: TGTGCCAGCAGTTACTCCCGTACCTACGAGCAGTACTTC.

This clonotype was picked up many times. This sequence joins TRBV15 and TRBJ2-1; D gene unclear. Germline values: CDR1 LNHNV, CDR2 YYDKDF (reference sequence). The CDR3 loop spans 14 amino acids. Trimming shortened V by 2 bases and J by 10 bases, and 15 bases separated the two germline ends. The CDR3 loop is CATSRLTIQWEQFF. The CDR3 nucleotides read TGTGCCACCAGCAGATTGACGATCCAATGGGAGCAGTTCTTC.

This clonotype was seen at least ten times. The V and J genes are TRBV27 and TRBJ2-7, with D possibly TRBD2 on 6 matching bases. This CDR3 has 15 amino acids. Looked up from germline, CDR1 is MNHEY and CDR2 is SMNVEV (reference sequence). The V and J ends lost 6 bases and 4 bases respectively, with 19 bases between them. CDR3 loop: CASRAGRDSRYEQYF. The CDR3, as DNA: TGTGCCAGCAGAGCCGGCCGGGACTCCCGATACGAGCAGTACTTC.

The chain couples TRBV28 to TRBJ2-2; D is unclear. The CDR3 consists of 17 residues. Looked up from germline, CDR1 is MDHEN and CDR2 is SYDVKM. Trimming pared 3 bases from V and 3 bases from J, leaving 17 bases between. In DNA form, the CDR3 reads TGTGCCAGCAGTTTGGTGATGTCTACCCTCGACACCGGGGAGCTGTTTTTT. It codes for CASSLVMSTLDTGELFF. Full variable domain (missing parts from reference TRBV28 and TRBJ2-2): DVKVTQSSRYLVKRTGEKVFLECVQDMDHENMFWYRQDPGLGLRLIYFSYDVKMKEKGDIPEGYSVSREKKERFSLILESASTNQTSMYLCASSLVMSTLDTGELFFGEGSRLTVL.

The chain combines TRBV18 with TRBJ2-5; D gene ambiguous. The CDR3 length is 14 residues. The germline CDR1 and CDR2 sequences are KGHSH and LQKENI. V was pared by 0 bases and J by 2 bases, with 7 bases between. The CDR3 DNA sequence: TGTGCCAGCTCACCACCCTGGGGACAAGAGACCCAGTACTTC. It specifies CASSPPWGQETQYF.

This clonotype occurred many times. The chain employs TRBV20-1 and TRBJ2-2; D remains ambiguous. From germline, CDR1 is DFQATT and CDR2 SNEGSKA (reference sequence). Trimming pared 2 bases from V and 0 bases from J, leaving 10 bases between. The length of the CDR3 is 15 residues. CDR3 sequence reads: CSARWVVANTGELFF. For the CDR3, the DNA is TGCAGTGCTAGATGGGTGGTCGCGAACACCGGGGAGCTGTTTTTT.

This clonotype was detected many times. The chain carries TRBV6-5 and TRBJ2-1, with D possibly matching TRBD2 (5 bases). Trimming shortened V by 5 bases and J by 4 bases, and 21 bases separated the two germline ends. Looked up from germline, CDR1 is MNHEY and CDR2 is SVGAGI. This CDR3 contains 17 residues. The DNA of the CDR3 is TGTGCCAGCAGTCCTAGCTTCACCGCTATATATTACAATGAGCAGTTCTTC. Residues: CASSPSFTAIYYNEQFF.

The chain joins TRBV7-9 to TRBJ2-4, with a possible D match to TRBD1 (6 bases). Germline CDR1 and CDR2: SEHNR and FQNEAQ (reference sequence). This CDR3 comprises 16 residues. V was shortened by 5 bases and J by 1 base, with 15 bases between the two germline ends. CDR3 DNA: TGTGCCAGCAGCAACACAGGGAACCCGGCCAAAAACATTCAGTACTTC. Translation gives CASSNTGNPAKNIQYF.

This clonotype occurred many times. This rearrangement joins TRBV27 to TRBJ2-7; 13 bases line up with TRBD2. The trim removed 6 bases at V and 1 base at J, leaving 9 bases unmatched. CDR1 and CDR2 (germline): MNHEY, SMNVEV (reference sequence). The CDR3 extends over 17 amino acids. Written as DNA, the CDR3 is TGTGCCAGCAGAACCGGGACTAGCGGGACCAATTCCTACGAGCAGTACTTC. Translation: CASRTGTSGTNSYEQYF.

This clonotype was observed at least ten times. The V and J genes are TRBV27 and TRBJ2-5; 11 bases fit TRBD2. This CDR3 comprises 14 residues. Trimming removed 8 bases from V and 5 bases from J; junction bases left unmatched: 7. The germline CDR1 and CDR2 sequences are MNHEY and SMNVEV (reference sequence). The CDR3 sequence: CASRSGRAAETQYF. In DNA, the CDR3 is TGTGCCAGCCGTAGCGGGAGGGCTGCTGAGACCCAGTACTTC.

This clonotype was picked up many times. This chain connects TRBV28 to TRBJ2-4; unclear D gene. The CDR3 sequence is 12 residues long. The V end was cut by 5 bases, the J end by 3 bases, with 5 bases between. Germline V CDR1 and CDR2: MDHEN, SYDVKM. CDR3: CASSLNKNIQYF. The CDR3 bases are TGTGCCAGCAGTCTAAACAAAAACATTCAGTACTTC.

This clonotype came up many times. V is TRBV6-6 and J is TRBJ2-1, with no clear D. This CDR3 is built from 14 residues. Germline CDR1 is MNHNY and CDR2 is SVGAGI (reference sequence). V was cut by 7 bases and J by 0 bases, with 10 bases left in between. CDR3 amino acids: CASTDGSSYNEQFF. In DNA form, the CDR3 reads TGTGCCAGCACCGACGGTAGCTCCTACAATGAGCAGTTCTTC.

In this sample, this clonotype turned up a few times. The genes are TRBV13 and TRBJ2-3; D is undetermined. V shed 5 bases and J shed 2 bases, with 11 bases lying between them. The CDR3 runs to 14 residues. The germline CDR1 and CDR2 sequences are PRHDT and FYEKMQ (reference sequence). The CDR3 region is CASSLRLNTDTQYF. The CDR3 DNA follows: TGTGCCAGCAGCCTTCGACTCAACACAGATACGCAGTATTTT.

This clonotype occurred many times. V is TRBV5-1 and J is TRBJ1-3, with TRBD1 as a possible D gene (6 bases). The germline V and J ends were trimmed by 4 bases and 7 bases, with 21 bases remaining between them. In germline, CDR1 is SGHRS, CDR2 YFSETQ. This CDR3 has 16 residues. As DNA, the CDR3 is TGCGCCAGCAGCCCGGAGGGGGGGCATCTGAGTAACACCATATATTTT. Translated, it gives CASSPEGGHLSNTIYF. The complete variable domain, with remaining parts taken from reference TRBV5-1 and TRBJ1-3, reads KAGVTQTPRYLIKTRGQQVTLSCSPISGHRSVSWYQQTPGQGLQFLFEYFSETQRNKGNFPGRFSGRQFSNSRSEMNVSTLELGDSALYLCASSPEGGHLSNTIYFGEGSWLTVV.

Turning to this clonotype: This could be a read error, since a much larger clone is one nucleotide away. The chain links TRBV6-1 to TRBJ1-5; TRBD1 matches 7 bases. Per the germline V gene, CDR1 is MNHNS and CDR2 is SASEGT. The CDR3 extends over 18 amino acids. The trim removed 8 bases at V and 2 bases at J, leaving 18 bases unmatched. This CDR3 is CASHPRGRGIDGNQPQHF. Here the CDR3 DNA reads TGTGCCAGCCATCCCAGGGGCAGGGGGATCGATGGCAATCAGCCCCAGCATTTT.

This clonotype was seen repeatedly, ten times or more. The CDR3, as DNA: TGTGCCAGCAGTGCACTAGCGGGAGGGCCTGAGCAGTTCTTC. This sequence encodes CASSALAGGPEQFF. The chain recombines TRBV2 with TRBJ2-1; 13 bases line up with TRBD2. Trimming took 4 bases from V and 9 from J; bases not matched to a gene: 3. CDR3 length: 14 residues. Germline CDR1 and CDR2: SNHLY and FYNNEI.

This clonotype was detected many times. The chain carries TRBV20-1 and TRBJ2-1; the D gene could be TRBD1 or TRBD2 (6 bases each). The CDR3 is made up of 14 amino acids. Germline CDR1 reads DFQATT; CDR2 reads SNEGSKA (reference sequence). Between the trimmed V and J ends, which lost 0 bases and 5 bases, there was a span of 11 bases. Here the CDR3 reads CSAREEGGNNEQFF. The DNA for the CDR3 is TGCAGTGCTAGAGAAGAGGGGGGAAACAATGAGCAGTTCTTC.

This clonotype has ten or more counts. This chain connects TRBV14 to TRBJ1-1; D unclear. The CDR3 contains 14 residues. Germline assignment: CDR1 SGHDN and CDR2 FVKESK. V lost 1 base, J lost 3 bases, and 9 bases lay in between. For the CDR3, the DNA is TGTGCCAGCAGCCAAGGACCGGGATACACTGAAGCTTTCTTT. This translates into CASSQGPGYTEAFF.

This clonotype came up many times. The genes are TRBV29-1 and TRBJ2-2, with D perhaps TRBD1 (5 bases). Germline-derived CDR1 and CDR2 are SQVTM and ANQGSEA. The V gene lost 8 bases and the J gene lost 4 bases, with 14 bases spanning the gap. The CDR3 sequence is 13 residues long. The CDR3 bases are TGCAGCTCGCCGGACAAGAGCACCGGGGAGCTGTTTTTT. Its protein is CSSPDKSTGELFF.

As to this clonotype: A much more abundant neighbour one base away suggests this may be a read error. The chain combines TRBV25-1 with TRBJ2-7, with D possibly being TRBD2 (7 bases). The V gene's germline CDR1 is MGHDK and CDR2 SYGVNS. The CDR3 is 15 residues long. The germline V and J ends were trimmed by 8 bases and 0 bases, with 17 bases remaining between them. The CDR3 DNA reads as TGTGCCAGCGGGGGGGGCGGGAGCGGCTCCTACGAGCAGTACTTC. Its translation is CASGGGGSGSYEQYF.

As concerns this clonotype: Sequence at one end of the junction differs from germline and may be a read error. The gene calls are TRBV28 and TRBJ1-2; a possible D gene is TRBD1 (5 bases). CDR1 is MDHEN and CDR2 is SYDVKM in the germline V gene. There are 16 residues in the CDR3. CDR3 bases: TGTGTCAGCAGCCTACCCCGGGACGGAGCTAACTATGGATACACCTTC. Translating gives CVSSLPRDGANYGYTF.

The genes are TRBV5-5 and TRBJ2-2; D gene ambiguous. In germline, CDR1 is SGHKS, CDR2 YYEKEE (reference sequence). The CDR3 is made up of 15 amino acids. The ends were cut back, 0 bases at V and 1 base at J, with 7 bases in the middle. The CDR3 DNA is TGTGCCAGCAGCTTGGAGACCAAGAACACCGGGGAGCTGTTTTTT. It codes for CASSLETKNTGELFF.

In its sample, this clonotype was seen many times. J is TRBJ2-3 and V is TRBV5-1; TRBD2 matches at 7 bases. The germline V gene has CDR1 SGHRS and CDR2 YFSETQ. V shed 4 bases and J 5 bases; nucleotides not matched to a gene: 1. CDR3 size: 12 residues. The CDR3 nucleotides are TGCGCCAGCAGCGTAGCGGGAGATACGCAGTATTTT. It is translated as CASSVAGDTQYF.

This clonotype has at least ten counts. The genes are TRBV9 and TRBJ2-1; D tentatively fits TRBD1 or TRBD2 (5 bases each). The CDR3 extends over 15 amino acids. Trimming took 0 bases from V and 7 from J, leaving 14 bases between them. Germline assignment: CDR1 SGDLS and CDR2 YYNGEE. The DNA for the CDR3 is TGTGCCAGCAGCGTAGAGTATGGGACCATTAATGAGCAGTTCTTC. Translated, it gives CASSVEYGTINEQFF. The entire variable domain, with the rest obtained from reference TRBV9 and TRBJ2-1, is as follows: DSGVTQTPKHLITATGQRVTLRCSPRSGDLSVYWYQQSLDQGLQFLIQYYNGEERAKGNILERFSAQQFPDLHSELNLSSLELGDSALYFCASSVEYGTINEQFFGPGTRLTVL.

The sample holds many counts of this clonotype. The rearrangement uses TRBV4-1 and TRBJ1-2, with a weak D call TRBD1 (6 bases). With 3 bases removed from V and 5 bases from J, the gap between germline ends came to 22 bases. The CDR3 contains 17 residues. Per germline, CDR1 MGHRA and CDR2 YSYEKL. The CDR3 reads CASSQIYREGELYGYTF. The CDR3 DNA follows: TGCGCCAGCAGCCAGATTTACAGGGAGGGAGAACTATATGGCTACACCTTC.

This clonotype was observed at least ten times. The chain carries TRBV11-2 and TRBJ1-3; D possibly corresponds to TRBD1 (5 bases). The CDR3 sequence is 15 residues long. The germline gives CDR1 SGHAT, CDR2 FQNNGV. Deletions cut 3 bases from V and 0 bases from J, with 9 bases between. DNA for the CDR3: TGTGCCAGCAGCTTTCCCAGGGTCTCTGGAAACACCATATATTTT. This sequence encodes CASSFPRVSGNTIYF.

This clonotype was seen ten or more times. V usage is TRBV18 and J usage is TRBJ2-1, with 7 bases aligning to TRBD2. The V gene's germline CDR1 is KGHSH and CDR2 LQKENI. This CDR3 is built from 16 residues. Trimming took 0 bases from V and 0 from J; bases not matched to a gene: 2. This CDR3 is CASSPPGTTSYNEQFF. The DNA of the CDR3 is TGTGCCAGCTCACCACCCGGGACTACCTCCTACAATGAGCAGTTCTTC.

This clonotype occurred many times. This rearrangement joins TRBV27 to TRBJ2-3; 8 bases line up with TRBD1. J lost 3 bases, V lost 8 bases, and 7 bases had no gene match. Per germline, CDR1 MNHEY and CDR2 SMNVEV (reference sequence). The CDR3 length is 14 residues. The CDR3 sequence: CASLPDRGTDTQYF. CDR3 bases: TGTGCCAGCCTCCCCGACAGGGGAACAGATACGCAGTATTTT.